This T cell receptor beta chain came from a study of T cells in Graves' hyperthyroidism and ophthalmopathy. The CDR3 sequence is 13 residues long. Germline lookup yields CDR1 SGHNT and CDR2 YENEEA. Trimming took off 5 bases at V and 8 bases at J, with 13 bases between the two ends. From RNA transcripts, TCR beta CDR3 regions were amplified. The primer set for the first-round RT-PCR of the TCR CDR3 was HTBI. TCRdb redid the calling of the multiplex PCR reads with MiXCR, one entry per CDR3 protein. This sample has around 600,000 distinct CDR3 sequences, with 15% to 19% found just once. Whole-study results and caveats: Most thyroid clonotypes with frequency above 0.001 were detected in blood.

No progression to ophthalmopathy during 18 months of follow-up defined stable disease. From approximately 9.5 ml of fresh peripheral blood, PBMCs were isolated. This clonotype has ten or more counts. Its antigen is as yet unknown. The sequence derives from a woman under 40 with Graves' hyperthyroidism. The sequenced sample was blood. The rearrangement joins TRBV11-3 to TRBJ2-1, with D perhaps matching TRBD1 (5 bases). CDR3 protein: CASSARQGDEQFF. The CDR3, as DNA: TGTGCCAGCAGCGCTAGGCAGGGTGATGAGCAGTTCTTC.